The following is a TCR beta chain sequence with its context. Blood CD8+ and CD4+ T cells underwent high-throughput TCR beta sequencing. Random hexamers were used to reverse transcribe an amount of about 0.45 to 1 ug RNA. Coverage of TCR beta CDR3 amplification by immunoSEQ multiplex PCR extended to 54 Vbeta and 13 Jbeta. In TCRdb, the immunoSEQ multiplex PCR reads were re-called with MiXCR into one record per CDR3 protein. Here the sample spans 120,000 to 150,000 distinct CDR3 sequences, roughly 95% being singletons. Deletions cut 0 bases from V and 10 bases from J, with 16 bases between. CDR3 size: 14 residues. The V gene's germline CDR1 is DFQATT and CDR2 SNEGSKA (reference sequence). These data are taken from a study of CD8 T cells in Susac syndrome.

This sequence joins TRBV20-1 and TRBJ1-5; possible D gene TRBD1, 6 bases. The sample taken for sequencing was CD4+ T cells from PBMCs. This clonotype was obtained from a human donor in good health. CDR3 in amino acids: CSARDRRGPGPQHF. The DNA of the CDR3 is TGCAGTGCTAGAGATCGGCGGGGGCCGGGACCCCAGCATTTT.